One and the same sample provided the 26 T cell receptor beta chains below, sequenced in a study of cytomegalovirus exposure and HLA in healthy donors. Profiling relied on immunoSEQ multiplex PCR, and the TCRdb table lists in-frame clones only, not all of them. This sample carries tens of thousands of clones, 85% to 95% of them seen once, and the ten largest clones take 7%. Sequencing was performed on PBMCs. These receptors all come from a woman aged 18-29 years in good health and CMV-seropositive.

This clone was seen only a few times. This CDR3 reads CASSPGSPTVYGYTF. The CDR3 DNA is TGTGCCAGCAGCCCTGGTTCCCCAACGGTCTATGGCTACACCTTC. The chain carries TRBV9 and TRBJ1-2; D is unresolved. This CDR3 has 15 amino acids. Between the trimmed V and J ends, which lost 4 bases and 4 bases, there was a span of 17 bases. Germline V CDR1 and CDR2: SGDLS, YYNGEE.

This clone has a single count. This chain joins TRBV28 and TRBJ2-3; 10 bases fit TRBD1. Germline V lookup: CDR1 MDHEN, CDR2 SYDVKM. After removal of 7 bases from V and 1 base from J, the junction contained 8 bases not matched to a gene. This CDR3 region has 16 residues. The CDR3 DNA is TGTGCCAGCAACCCCGGCGGGACAGGGGGCACAGATACGCAGTATTTT. Protein: CASNPGGTGGTDTQYF.

This chain joins TRBV7-2 and TRBJ2-1; 12 bases match TRBD2. The V and J ends lost 4 bases and 6 bases, in that order; junction bases with no gene match: 7. This CDR3 is 16 amino acids long. From germline, CDR1 is SGHTA and CDR2 FQGNSA. Here the CDR3 reads CASSSRTSGKVNEQFF. CDR3 bases: TGTGCCAGCAGCTCGAGGACTAGCGGGAAGGTCAATGAGCAGTTCTTC.

V and J are TRBV15 and TRBJ2-3, with 7 nucleotides matching TRBD2. CDR1 LNHNV and CDR2 YYDKDF come from the germline V gene (reference sequence). The CDR3 has 18 residues. The V gene end was trimmed by 2 bases and the J gene end by 0 bases; junction bases not matched to a gene: 11. The CDR3 DNA is TGTGCCACCAGCAGAACGCTTCCTAGCGGCACTAGCACAGATACGCAGTATTTT. Residues: CATSRTLPSGTSTDTQYF.

The chain uses TRBV2 and TRBJ1-2, with D possibly being TRBD1 (5 bases). Trimming took off 2 bases at V and 3 bases at J, with 10 bases between the two ends. CDR1 is SNHLY, CDR2 FYNNEI, per germline. This CDR3 region has 14 residues. The CDR3 DNA follows: TGTGCCAGCAGTGAAAGGTGGGGGGACTATGGCTACACCTTC. Translating it yields CASSERWGDYGYTF.

The chain combines TRBV7-6 with TRBJ2-3, with a possible D match to TRBD2 (5 bases). Between the trimmed V and J ends, which lost 8 bases and 2 bases, there was a span of 17 bases. This CDR3 contains 15 residues. Germline V CDR1 and CDR2: SGHVS, FNYEAQ. The CDR3 loop is CASFLRPGNTDTQYF. The DNA of the CDR3 is TGTGCCAGCTTCCTGCGACCGGGGAACACAGATACGCAGTATTTT.

V and J are TRBV15 and TRBJ2-1; D not resolved. The V end was cut by 0 bases, the J end by 8 bases, with 8 bases between. The CDR3 contains 13 residues. CDR1 is LNHNV, CDR2 YYDKDF, per germline (reference sequence). CDR3: CATSRDQAYEQFF. The CDR3 nucleotides are TGTGCCACCAGCAGAGATCAGGCATATGAGCAGTTCTTC.

This chain uses TRBV25-1 with TRBJ2-3, with 7 bases that match TRBD1. The germline gives CDR1 MGHDK, CDR2 SYGVNS. The CDR3 is 16 residues long. The V and J ends lost 1 base and 3 bases, in that order; junction bases with no gene match: 7. CDR3 amino acids: CASSEWTGQVTDTQYF. CDR3 DNA: TGTGCCAGCAGTGAATGGACCGGACAGGTTACAGATACGCAGTATTTT.

The chain has TRBV5-1 and TRBJ2-5; 12 bases line up with TRBD2. Germline V gives CDR1 SGHRS, CDR2 YFSETQ. There are 17 residues in the CDR3. Trimming at V came to 0 bases and at J to 5 bases, leaving 8 bases not matched to a gene. The CDR3 loop reads CASSLVGTSGPFETQYF. CDR3 in DNA: TGCGCCAGCAGCTTGGTCGGGACTAGCGGGCCCTTCGAGACCCAGTACTTC.

This chain connects TRBV2 to TRBJ2-1; a possible D gene is TRBD1 (6 bases). Germline assignment: CDR1 SNHLY and CDR2 FYNNEI. This CDR3 is built from 12 residues. V was cut by 3 bases and J by 9 bases, with 9 bases left in between. CDR3 amino acids: CASSDRGGEQFF. CDR3 in DNA: TGTGCCAGCAGTGACAGGGGCGGTGAGCAGTTCTTC.

Notes on this clone: At one boundary the junction diverges from the germline segment, which might be a read error. This chain uses TRBV30 with TRBJ1-2, with TRBD1 identical over 7 bases. The CDR3 has 15 amino acids. CDR1 is GTSNPN and CDR2 is SVGIG in the germline V gene (reference sequence). Here the CDR3 DNA reads TGTGCCTGGACCCAACACGGGACAGTACTAGAAGTTACGAAGTTC. It translates to CAWTQHGTVLEVTKF.

This rearrangement joins TRBV6-1 to TRBJ2-3, with 12 bases lining up with TRBD2. This CDR3 has 15 residues. CDR1 MNHNS and CDR2 SASEGT come from the germline V gene. Losses at the gene ends were 6 bases for V and 5 bases for J; bases not matched to a gene: 6. The CDR3 bases are TGTGCCAGCAGACAACTAGCGGGGGGCGGAGATACGCAGTATTTT. Residues: CASRQLAGGGDTQYF.

This clone was seen just once. The chain recombines TRBV5-1 with TRBJ2-1, with a tentative D call TRBD1 (6 bases). There are 14 residues in the CDR3. Trimming left V 4 bases short and J 7 bases short, with 15 bases between. Germline values: CDR1 SGHRS, CDR2 YFSETQ. CDR3 DNA: TGCGCCAGCAGCCTATACCAACAGGGAAATGAGCAGTTCTTC. It translates to CASSLYQQGNEQFF.

V gene TRBV11-2 combines with J gene TRBJ2-5; 10 bases are shared with TRBD1. J lost 5 bases, V lost 8 bases, and 8 bases had no gene match. Germline-derived CDR1 and CDR2 are SGHAT and FQNNGV. The CDR3 covers 14 residues. CDR3 region: CASGQTGGSETQYF. The CDR3 DNA sequence: TGTGCCAGCGGACAGACAGGGGGCTCGGAGACCCAGTACTTC.

V is TRBV13 and J is TRBJ2-3, with 9 bases fitting TRBD2. CDR3 length: 19 amino acids. J gave up 4 bases and V 4 bases, and 18 bases lay outside the gene matches. Looked up from germline, CDR1 is PRHDT and CDR2 is FYEKMQ (reference sequence). The CDR3 spells CASSSRLRGGNEGADTQYF. The CDR3 DNA sequence: TGTGCCAGCAGCTCCAGGTTGCGGGGGGGCAATGAGGGAGCAGATACGCAGTATTTT.

The CDR3 reads CASSEALAGGADTQYF. CDR3 nucleotides: TGTGCCAGCAGTGAAGCCCTAGCGGGAGGGGCAGATACGCAGTATTTT. The chain carries TRBV6-1 and TRBJ2-3, with TRBD2 matching over 12 bases. The CDR3 length is 16 residues. In germline, CDR1 is MNHNS, CDR2 SASEGT. After removal of 0 bases from V and 4 bases from J, the junction contained 2 bases not matched to a gene.

The chain links TRBV10-3 to TRBJ2-4; TRBD2 matches at 13 bases. Unmatched junction bases numbered 2, after V lost 0 bases and J lost 9 bases. CDR1 is ENHRY, CDR2 SYGVKD, per germline. There are 15 residues in the CDR3. CDR3 protein: CAISESGTSGTIQYF. The CDR3 nucleotides are TGTGCCATCAGTGAGTCGGGGACTAGCGGGACCATTCAGTACTTC.

The chain recombines TRBV5-1 with TRBJ2-1; 8 positions agree with TRBD2. V shed 0 bases and J 6 bases; nucleotides not matched to a gene: 8. The CDR3 spans 16 residues. In germline, CDR1 is SGHRS, CDR2 YFSETQ. CDR3 bases: TGCGCCAGCAGCTTGGAACTAAGCGGGGGCTCCAATGAGCAGTTCTTC. It codes for CASSLELSGGSNEQFF.

This clone showed up just once. The chain has TRBV27 and TRBJ2-5; D might be TRBD1 (7 bases). The germline V gene has CDR1 MNHEY and CDR2 SMNVEV (reference sequence). The CDR3 has 16 residues. Trimming cost V 3 bases and J 5 bases, with 19 bases left between them. This chain's CDR3 is CASSFGRTGGRETQYF. The CDR3 region has the DNA TGTGCCAGCAGTTTCGGCCGGACAGGAGGGAGGGAGACCCAGTACTTC.

This rearrangement joins TRBV6-6 to TRBJ2-7; a possible D gene is TRBD2 (6 bases). This CDR3 spans 14 amino acids. Trimming pared 1 base from V and 3 bases from J, leaving 10 bases between. Germline CDR1 and CDR2: MNHNY and SVGAGI (reference sequence). The CDR3 coding sequence is TGTGCCAGCAGTTACTTTGCGGGGAACTACGAGCAGTACTTC. Amino acids: CASSYFAGNYEQYF.

Only one count was recorded for this clone. This chain uses TRBV6-4 with TRBJ1-5, with no clear D. Germline lookup yields CDR1 MRHNA and CDR2 SNTAGT. V shed 0 bases and J shed 5 bases, with 20 bases lying between them. This CDR3 has 18 residues. The CDR3 bases are TGTGCCAGCAGTGACTCACAACTGTTACGCACAGTTTATCAGCCCCAGCATTTT. Its translation is CASSDSQLLRTVYQPQHF.

The genes are TRBV19 and TRBJ2-4, with 7 bases identical to TRBD1. The CDR3 has 15 residues. Per the germline V gene, CDR1 is LNHDA and CDR2 is SQIVND (reference sequence). The V gene end was trimmed by 5 bases and the J gene end by 1 base; junction bases not matched to a gene: 5. The CDR3 coding sequence is TGTGCCAGTAGTCTCGACAGGGCGGCCAAAAACATTCAGTACTTC. Translated: CASSLDRAAKNIQYF.

The chain recombines TRBV15 with TRBJ1-6, with 11 bases matching TRBD1. The V and J ends lost 6 bases and 12 bases, in that order; junction bases with no gene match: 13. This CDR3 is 16 amino acids long. CDR1 and CDR2 from the germline V gene are LNHNV and YYDKDF (reference sequence). The CDR3 DNA reads TGTGCCACCAGTCTTGGGGGGGGACAGGGGGTAATACCCCTCCACTTT. Its translation: CATSLGGGQGVIPLHF.

V usage is TRBV28 and J usage is TRBJ2-7; 12 positions match TRBD2. V shed 3 bases and J 2 bases; nucleotides not matched to a gene: 11. Germline assignment: CDR1 MDHEN and CDR2 SYDVKM. The CDR3 has 18 amino acids. The CDR3 protein is CASSFRPSSGRAPYEQYF. The CDR3 DNA reads TGTGCCAGCAGTTTCCGTCCGTCTAGCGGGAGGGCCCCCTACGAGCAGTACTTC.

V and J are TRBV4-3 and TRBJ1-6; possible D gene TRBD1, 6 bases. Per germline, CDR1 LGHNA and CDR2 YSLEER. The CDR3 spans 15 residues. Between the trimmed V and J ends, which lost 0 bases and 10 bases, there was a span of 13 bases. The CDR3 loop reads CASSQDFQGNSPLHF. The DNA for the CDR3 is TGCGCCAGCAGCCAAGATTTCCAGGGGAACTCACCCCTCCACTTT.

A few counts support this clone. V is TRBV29-1 and J is TRBJ1-3; a weak D match, TRBD1 (6 bases). The germline CDR1 and CDR2 sequences are SQVTM and ANQGSEA. V lost 7 bases and J 4 bases, leaving 11 bases between the germline ends. The CDR3 is 12 residues long. This chain's CDR3 is CSAQGAGNTIYF. The CDR3 DNA reads TGCAGCGCACAGGGCGCAGGAAACACCATATATTTT.